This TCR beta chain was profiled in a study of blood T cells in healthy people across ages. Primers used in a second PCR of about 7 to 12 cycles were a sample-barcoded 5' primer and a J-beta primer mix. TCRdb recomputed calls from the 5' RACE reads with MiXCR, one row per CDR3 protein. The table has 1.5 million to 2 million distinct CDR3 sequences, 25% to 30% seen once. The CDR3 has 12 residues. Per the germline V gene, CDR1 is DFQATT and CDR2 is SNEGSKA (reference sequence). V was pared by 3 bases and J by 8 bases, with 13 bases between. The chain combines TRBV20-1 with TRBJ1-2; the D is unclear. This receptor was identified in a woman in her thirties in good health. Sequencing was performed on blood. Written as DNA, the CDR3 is TGCAGTGCTAGTTGGCGGCAGTCGGGCTACACCTTC. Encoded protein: CSASWRQSGYTF.